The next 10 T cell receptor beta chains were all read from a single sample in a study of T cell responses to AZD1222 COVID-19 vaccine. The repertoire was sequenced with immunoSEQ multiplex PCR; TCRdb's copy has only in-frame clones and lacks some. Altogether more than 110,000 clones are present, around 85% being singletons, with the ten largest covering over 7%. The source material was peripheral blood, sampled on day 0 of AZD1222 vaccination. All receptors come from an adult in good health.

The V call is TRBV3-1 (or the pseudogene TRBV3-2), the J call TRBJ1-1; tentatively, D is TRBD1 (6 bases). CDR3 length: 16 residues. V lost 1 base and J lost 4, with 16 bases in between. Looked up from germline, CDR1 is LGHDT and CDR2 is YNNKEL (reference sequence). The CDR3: CASSQGGGGLGTEAFF. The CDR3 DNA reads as TGTGCCAGCAGCCAAGGAGGTGGGGGCTTGGGCACTGAAGCTTTCTTT.

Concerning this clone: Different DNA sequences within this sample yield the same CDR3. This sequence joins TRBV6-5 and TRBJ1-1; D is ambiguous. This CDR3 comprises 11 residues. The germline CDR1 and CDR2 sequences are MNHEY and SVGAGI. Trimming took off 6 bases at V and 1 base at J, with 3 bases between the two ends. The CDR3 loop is CASRANTEAFF. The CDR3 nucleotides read TGTGCCAGCAGAGCGAACACTGAAGCTTTCTTT.

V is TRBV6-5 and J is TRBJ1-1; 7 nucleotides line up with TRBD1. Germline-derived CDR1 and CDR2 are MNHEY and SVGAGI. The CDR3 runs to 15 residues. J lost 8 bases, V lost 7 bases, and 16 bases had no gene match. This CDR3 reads CASTTGKAGTEEAFF. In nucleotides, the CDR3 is TGTGCCAGCACCACGGGGAAAGCAGGGACAGAAGAAGCTTTCTTT.

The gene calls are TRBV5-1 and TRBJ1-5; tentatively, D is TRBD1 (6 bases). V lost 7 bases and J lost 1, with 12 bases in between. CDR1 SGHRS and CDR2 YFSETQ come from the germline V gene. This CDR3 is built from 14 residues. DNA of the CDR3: TGCGCCAGCGAGAGGACAGAAAGCAATCAGCCCCAGCATTTT. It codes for CASERTESNQPQHF.

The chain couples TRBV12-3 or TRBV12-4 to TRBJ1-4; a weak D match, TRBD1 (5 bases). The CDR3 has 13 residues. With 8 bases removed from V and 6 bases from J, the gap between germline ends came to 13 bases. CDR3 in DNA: TGTGCCAGCGCGTCCGGGGACGATGAAAAACTGTTTTTT. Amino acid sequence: CASASGDDEKLFF.

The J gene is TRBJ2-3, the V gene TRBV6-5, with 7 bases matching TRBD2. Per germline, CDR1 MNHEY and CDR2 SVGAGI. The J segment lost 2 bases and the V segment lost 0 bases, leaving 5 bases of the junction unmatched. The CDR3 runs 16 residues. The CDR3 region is CASSYSGGAITDTQYF. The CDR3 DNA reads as TGTGCCAGCAGTTACTCGGGAGGGGCGATCACAGATACGCAGTATTTT.

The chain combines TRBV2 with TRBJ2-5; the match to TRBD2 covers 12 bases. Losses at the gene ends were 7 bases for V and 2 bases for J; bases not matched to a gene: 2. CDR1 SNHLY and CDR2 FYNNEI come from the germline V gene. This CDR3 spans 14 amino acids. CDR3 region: CASNGLAGQETQYF. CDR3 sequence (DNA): TGTGCCAGCAACGGACTAGCGGGACAAGAGACCCAGTACTTC.

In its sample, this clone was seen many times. The CDR3 region is CASSLGTSGGTDTQYF. CDR3 nucleotides: TGCGCCAGCAGCTTGGGAACTAGCGGGGGGACAGATACGCAGTATTTT. The chain couples TRBV5-1 to TRBJ2-3; the match to TRBD2 covers 12 bases. V lost 0 bases to trimming and J lost 3 bases; unmatched junction nucleotides: 2. Germline V gene lookup returns CDR1 SGHRS and CDR2 YFSETQ. The CDR3 is 16 amino acids. Based on the CDR3 plus reference TRBV5-1 and TRBJ2-3, the full variable domain is KAGVTQTPRYLIKTRGQQVTLSCSPISGHRSVSWYQQTPGQGLQFLFEYFSETQRNKGNFPGRFSGRQFSNSRSEMNVSTLELGDSALYLCASSLGTSGGTDTQYFGPGTRLTVL.

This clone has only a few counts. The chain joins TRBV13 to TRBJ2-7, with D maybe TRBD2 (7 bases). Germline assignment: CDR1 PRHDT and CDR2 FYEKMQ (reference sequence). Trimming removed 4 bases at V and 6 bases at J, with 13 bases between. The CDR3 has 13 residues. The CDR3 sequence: CASSSGRGIEQYF. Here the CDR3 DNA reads TGTGCCAGCAGCTCAGGGAGGGGGATCGAGCAGTACTTC.

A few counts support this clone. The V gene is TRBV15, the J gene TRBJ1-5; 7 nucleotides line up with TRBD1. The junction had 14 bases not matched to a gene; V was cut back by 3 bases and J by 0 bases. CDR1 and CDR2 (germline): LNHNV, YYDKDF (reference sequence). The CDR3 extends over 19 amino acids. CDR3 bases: TGTGCCACCAGCAGCCTTCCGGGACAGAAATTTTATAGCAATCAGCCCCAGCATTTT. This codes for CATSSLPGQKFYSNQPQHF.